Sequencing of this T cell receptor beta chain was carried out in a study of cytomegalovirus exposure and HLA in healthy donors. Concerning this clone itself: The target antigen is unknown.

Whole-study results and caveats: A few chains linked to CMV were shown in vitro to be specific for CMV antigens. TCR beta chains numbering 164 were designated cytomegalovirus-associated. TCR clusters originating in the first cohort tended to co-occur in the roughly 110 validation repertoires, according to a later analysis.

The assay was immunoSEQ multiplex PCR, and TCRdb's table has in-frame clones only and misses some. The data contain 160,000 or so clones, around 89% of them singletons. V lost 4 bases to trimming and J lost 6 bases, with 12 bases between them. This CDR3 spans 13 amino acids. Germline CDR1 is LNHNV and CDR2 is YYDKDF (reference sequence). Donors came from a validation cohort of over a hundred subjects, distinct from the first 666-subject cohort. Sequenced material: PBMCs. The chain has TRBV15 and TRBJ1-2, with D possibly TRBD1 on 5 matching bases. This TCR was sampled from a man between 18 and 29 years old in good health and CMV-seronegative. CDR3 DNA sequence: TGTGCCACCAGCATGACACAGGACGATGGCTACACCTTC. Translated, it gives CATSMTQDDGYTF.